A single sample gave rise to the 12 T cell receptor beta chains below, sequenced in a study of CD8 T cells in ankylosing spondylitis. Findings and caveats of the study: There was a TCR beta motif, made of several highly homologous variants, that appeared characteristic of ankylosing spondylitis blood.

One entry per CDR3 protein results from TCRdb running MiXCR on the 5' RACE reads. The repertoire holds approximately 220,000 distinct CDR3 sequences, with around 18% as singletons. The antigens of these receptors remain unknown. The specimen sequenced was blood, either unsorted or a sorted T cell fraction (not recorded which). Receptors originate from a male donor with ankylosing spondylitis.

The genes are TRBV2 and TRBJ2-7; 7 bases map to TRBD2. V lost 11 bases to trimming and J lost 1 base; unmatched junction nucleotides: 11. CDR1 SNHLY and CDR2 FYNNEI come from the germline V gene. The CDR3 runs to 14 residues. The CDR3 bases are TGTGCCTCCAAATGGCTAGCGGATTCCTACGAGCAGTACTTC. Translating it yields CASKWLADSYEQYF.

V and J are TRBV27 and TRBJ1-1, with TRBD1 matching over 8 bases. The CDR3 sequence is 12 residues long. V was clipped by 6 bases and J by 11 bases; unmatched bases: 8. In germline, CDR1 is MNHEY, CDR2 SMNVEV (reference sequence). CDR3 bases: TGTGCCAGCAGCGGACAGGGATTGGGGGCTTTCTTT. It yields the protein CASSGQGLGAFF.

This chain links TRBV18 with TRBJ2-7, with D unresolved. Trimming removed 3 bases at V and 6 bases at J, with 6 bases between. The CDR3 has 11 residues. Germline CDR1 and CDR2: KGHSH and LQKENI. In DNA form, the CDR3 reads TGTGCCAGCTCACCCGCCGGCGAGCAGTACTTC. Its translation is CASSPAGEQYF.

CDR3 sequence reads: CASNLISTGELFF. In DNA, the CDR3 is TGTGCCAGCAATCTCATTTCGACCGGGGAGCTGTTTTTT. The V call is TRBV28, the J call TRBJ2-2; no reliable D call. The CDR3 consists of 13 residues. CDR1 is MDHEN, CDR2 SYDVKM, per germline. V was pared by 7 bases and J by 5 bases, with 11 bases between.

This clonotype was found a few times. The chain carries TRBV7-2 and TRBJ2-7; TRBD2 agrees at 12 bases. The CDR3 consists of 18 residues. CDR1 is SGHTA, CDR2 FQGNSA, per germline. With V trimmed by 0 bases and J by 5 bases, 11 bases remained unmatched. CDR3 sequence (DNA): TGTGCCAGCAGCTTAGCGGGGACTAGCGGGCTCCTCTTTAACGAGCAGTACTTC. Translating gives CASSLAGTSGLLFNEQYF.

This chain links TRBV6-5 with TRBJ2-7; no clear D gene. Trimming stripped 0 bases from V and 4 bases from J, with 19 bases between. Germline loops: CDR1 MNHEY, CDR2 SVGAGI. The CDR3 loop spans 17 amino acids. The CDR3 DNA sequence: TGTGCCAGCAGTTACTCGTATTTCGGACCTCTCCCGTACGAGCAGTACTTC. Translated: CASSYSYFGPLPYEQYF.

This clonotype was observed a few times. J is TRBJ2-7 and V is TRBV9; D might be TRBD2 (5 bases). V shed 0 bases and J shed 2 bases, with 12 bases lying between them. The V gene's germline CDR1 is SGDLS and CDR2 YYNGEE. The CDR3 is made up of 15 amino acids. CDR3 bases: TGTGCCAGCAGCGTAGGGGTCGACTACGCCTACGAGCAGTACTTC. As protein: CASSVGVDYAYEQYF. The full variable domain, with the rest looked up from reference TRBV9 and TRBJ2-7, is DSGVTQTPKHLITATGQRVTLRCSPRSGDLSVYWYQQSLDQGLQFLIQYYNGEERAKGNILERFSAQQFPDLHSELNLSSLELGDSALYFCASSVGVDYAYEQYFGPGTRLTVT.

This clonotype was counted a few times. The chain carries TRBV15 and TRBJ2-1; 8 nucleotides match TRBD1. Trimming removed 3 bases from V and 5 bases from J; junction bases left unmatched: 6. Looked up from germline, CDR1 is LNHNV and CDR2 is YYDKDF (reference sequence). The CDR3 covers 15 residues. DNA of the CDR3: TGTGCCACCAGCAGGCAGGGGGCTTTTGACAATGAGCAGTTCTTC. Encoded protein: CATSRQGAFDNEQFF.

The V gene is TRBV4-2, the J gene TRBJ2-1, with 7 bases matching TRBD2. This CDR3 region has 17 residues. CDR1 and CDR2 (germline): LGHNA, YNFKEQ. V was clipped by 0 bases and J by 1 base; unmatched bases: 6. The CDR3 sequence is CASSQDPLAESYNEQFF. CDR3 in DNA: TGTGCCAGCAGCCAAGATCCCCTAGCGGAGTCCTACAATGAGCAGTTCTTC.

The gene calls are TRBV6-6 and TRBJ1-1; TRBD1 matches 7 bases. Germline V gene sequence: CDR1 MNHNY, CDR2 SVGAGI (reference sequence). CDR3 length: 13 amino acids. Germline trimming cut 8 bases from V and 4 bases from J; bases unmatched to any gene: 7. CDR3 sequence (DNA): TGTGCCAGCGGCAGAGGACAGGTCACTGAAGCTTTCTTT. This gives the protein CASGRGQVTEAFF.

This chain connects TRBV9 to TRBJ2-1; 10 bases are a match to TRBD2. The germline gives CDR1 SGDLS, CDR2 YYNGEE. This CDR3 region has 15 residues. Germline trimming cut 4 bases from V and 5 bases from J; bases unmatched to any gene: 6. For the CDR3, the DNA is TGTGCCAGCAGCAGCCTAGCGGGGGAGAACAATGAGCAGTTCTTC. Translating gives CASSSLAGENNEQFF. Full variable domain (remainder filled in from reference TRBV9 and TRBJ2-1): DSGVTQTPKHLITATGQRVTLRCSPRSGDLSVYWYQQSLDQGLQFLIQYYNGEERAKGNILERFSAQQFPDLHSELNLSSLELGDSALYFCASSSLAGENNEQFFGPGTRLTVL.

The chain has TRBV7-2 and TRBJ2-3; D is unclear. CDR3 length: 15 amino acids. From germline, CDR1 is SGHTA and CDR2 FQGNSA. V was clipped by 3 bases and J by 4 bases, with 14 bases between them. The CDR3 sequence: CASSFHVGMADTQYF. The CDR3 region has the DNA TGTGCCAGCAGCTTTCACGTTGGAATGGCAGATACGCAGTATTTT.